What follows is one T cell receptor (beta chain) and its context. This entry belongs to a study of chemoradiotherapy in HPV16-positive cancers. The assay was immunoSEQ multiplex PCR, and TCRdb's table has in-frame clones only and misses some. The sample holds 15,000 or so clones; under 95% are singletons and the top ten take around 2.9%. There are 11 residues in the CDR3. V lost 5 bases and J lost 7, with 5 bases in between. The germline CDR1 and CDR2 sequences are MGHDK and SYGVNS. The origin of this receptor is a human donor with HPV-associated anogenital cancer. The input for sequencing was blood, taken from a patient who underwent chemoradiotherapy. This sequence joins TRBV25-1 and TRBJ2-2; D remains ambiguous. The CDR3 nucleotides read TGTGCCAGCAGTCTCTACGGGGAGCTGTTTTTT. As protein: CASSLYGELFF. Complete variable domain (other parts from reference TRBV25-1 and TRBJ2-2): EADIYQTPRYLVIGTGKKITLECSQTMGHDKMYWYQQDPGMELHLIHYSYGVNSTEKGDLSSESTVSRIRTEHFPLTLESARPSHTSQYLCASSLYGELFFGEGSRLTVL.